This T cell receptor beta chain was sequenced for a study of cytomegalovirus exposure and HLA in healthy donors. Study observations and caveats: In an earlier analysis, most TCR beta V segments were productive about 87% or about 30% of the time. HLA alleles showed associations with approximately 15,000 TCR beta sequences in a later analysis, at a 0.05 false discovery rate.

With respect to this clone: The antigen remains undetermined. Other nucleotide sequences from this sample produce the same CDR3.

There are 14 residues in the CDR3. Trimming took 8 bases from V and 1 from J, leaving 14 bases between them. Germline V gene lookup returns CDR1 MDHEN and CDR2 SYDVKM. Primers for the PCR totalled 60 Vbeta and 13 Jbeta. The table came from immunoSEQ multiplex PCR; TCRdb's copy has only in-frame clones and leaves some out. The sample includes 97,000 or so clones, approximately 9% seen only once; the top ten take 4.5% to 6%. This clonotype originated in a man aged 45-60 years in good health and CMV-seropositive. The genes are TRBV28 and TRBJ1-1, with D possibly being TRBD1 (5 bases). The sequencing input was PBMCs. The CDR3 region has the DNA TGTGCCAGCGGGGGGACGGTACAGAACACTGAAGCTTTCTTT. Its translation is CASGGTVQNTEAFF.